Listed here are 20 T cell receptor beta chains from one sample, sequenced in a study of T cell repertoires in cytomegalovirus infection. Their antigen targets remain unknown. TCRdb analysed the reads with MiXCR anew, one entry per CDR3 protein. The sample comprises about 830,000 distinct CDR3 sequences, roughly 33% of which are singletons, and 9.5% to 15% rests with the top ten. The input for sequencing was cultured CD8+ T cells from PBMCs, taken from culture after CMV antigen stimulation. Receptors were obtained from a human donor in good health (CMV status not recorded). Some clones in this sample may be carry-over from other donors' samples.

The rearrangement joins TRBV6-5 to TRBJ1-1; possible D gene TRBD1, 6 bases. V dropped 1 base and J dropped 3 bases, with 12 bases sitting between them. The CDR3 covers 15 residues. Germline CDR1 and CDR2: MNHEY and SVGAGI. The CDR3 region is CASSYLGGADTEAFF. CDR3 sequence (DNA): TGTGCCAGCAGTTACTTAGGGGGTGCAGACACTGAAGCTTTCTTT.

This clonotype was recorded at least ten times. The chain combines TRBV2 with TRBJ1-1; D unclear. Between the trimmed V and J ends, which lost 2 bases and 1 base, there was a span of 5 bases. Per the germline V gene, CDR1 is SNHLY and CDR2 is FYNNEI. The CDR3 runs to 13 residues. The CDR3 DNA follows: TGTGCCAGCAGTGAATGGCGGAACACTGAAGCTTTCTTT. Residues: CASSEWRNTEAFF.

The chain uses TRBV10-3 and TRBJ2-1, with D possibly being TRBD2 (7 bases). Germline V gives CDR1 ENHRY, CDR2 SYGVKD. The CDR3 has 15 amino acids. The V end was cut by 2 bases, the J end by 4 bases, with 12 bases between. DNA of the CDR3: TGTGCCATCAGTGAGCGGGGGGCCCAATACAATGAGCAGTTCTTC. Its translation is CAISERGAQYNEQFF.

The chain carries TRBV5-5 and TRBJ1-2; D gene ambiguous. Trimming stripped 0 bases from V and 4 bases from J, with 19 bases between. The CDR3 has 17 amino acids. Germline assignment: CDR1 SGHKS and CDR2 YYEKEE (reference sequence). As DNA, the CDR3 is TGTGCCAGCAGCTTGGTCCCGATAGGGAGGTCTCCCTATGGCTACACCTTC. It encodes CASSLVPIGRSPYGYTF. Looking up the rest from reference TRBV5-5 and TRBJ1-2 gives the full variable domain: DAGVTQSPTHLIKTRGQQVTLRCSPISGHKSVSWYQQVLGQGPQFIFQYYEKEERGRGNFPDRFSARQFPNYSSELNVNALLLGDSALYLCASSLVPIGRSPYGYTFGSGTRLTVV.

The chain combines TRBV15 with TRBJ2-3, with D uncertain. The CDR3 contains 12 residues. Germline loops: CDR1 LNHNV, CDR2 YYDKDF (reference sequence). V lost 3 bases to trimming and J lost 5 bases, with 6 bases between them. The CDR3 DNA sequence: TGTGCCACCAGCAGGGAGAGAGATACGCAGTATTTT. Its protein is CATSRERDTQYF. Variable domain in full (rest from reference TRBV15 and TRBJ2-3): DAMVIQNPRYQVTQFGKPVTLSCSQTLNHNVMYWYQQKSSQAPKLLFHYYDKDFNNEADTPDNFQSRRPNTSFCFLDIRSPGLGDTAMYLCATSRERDTQYFGPGTRLTVL.

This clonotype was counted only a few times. The CDR3 here is CASQGVQNYEQYF. The DNA of the CDR3 is TGTGCCAGTCAGGGGGTTCAAAACTACGAGCAGTACTTC. The chain has TRBV6-5 and TRBJ2-7, with 7 bases aligning to TRBD1. Trimming cost V 9 bases and J 3 bases; bases outside gene matches: 8. CDR3 size: 13 residues. Germline values: CDR1 MNHEY, CDR2 SVGAGI.

CDR3 protein: CASSIGRPYRENTEAFF. The CDR3 DNA reads TGTGCCAGTAGTATAGGGAGACCCTACAGGGAAAACACTGAAGCTTTCTTT. The V gene is TRBV19, the J gene TRBJ1-1; possible D gene TRBD1, 6 bases. Germline CDR1 LNHDA, CDR2 SQIVND (reference sequence). Trimming stripped 1 base from V and 2 bases from J, with 17 bases between. The CDR3 is made up of 17 amino acids.

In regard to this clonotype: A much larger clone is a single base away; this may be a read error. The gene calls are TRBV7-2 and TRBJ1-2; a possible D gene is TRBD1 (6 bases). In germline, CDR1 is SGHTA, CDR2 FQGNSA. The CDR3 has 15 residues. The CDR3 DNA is TGTGCCTGCAGCCCAATACAGGGTTCAATCTATGGCTACACCTTC. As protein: CACSPIQGSIYGYTF. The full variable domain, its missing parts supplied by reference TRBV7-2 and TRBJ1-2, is GAGVSQSPSNKVTEKGKDVELRCDPISGHTALYWYRQSLGQGLEFLIYFQGNSAPDKSGLPSDRFSAERTGGSVSTLTIQRTQQEDSAVYLCACSPIQGSIYGYTFGSGTRLTVV.

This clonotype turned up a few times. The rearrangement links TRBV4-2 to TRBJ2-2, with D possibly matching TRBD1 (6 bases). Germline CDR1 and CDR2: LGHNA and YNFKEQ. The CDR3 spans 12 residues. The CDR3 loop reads CAGAPSTGELFF. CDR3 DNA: TGTGCGGGGGCGCCTAGCACCGGGGAGCTGTTTTTT.

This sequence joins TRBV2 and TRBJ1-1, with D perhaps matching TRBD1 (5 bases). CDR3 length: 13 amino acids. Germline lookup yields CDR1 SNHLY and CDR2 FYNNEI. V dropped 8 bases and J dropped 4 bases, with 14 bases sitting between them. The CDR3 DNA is TGTGCCAGCTATAATCAGGGCGGCACTGAAGCTTTCTTT. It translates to CASYNQGGTEAFF.

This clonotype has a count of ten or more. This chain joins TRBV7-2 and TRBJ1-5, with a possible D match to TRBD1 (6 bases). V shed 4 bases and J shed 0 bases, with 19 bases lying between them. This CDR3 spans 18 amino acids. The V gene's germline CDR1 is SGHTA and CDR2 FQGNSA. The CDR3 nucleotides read TGTGCCAGCAGCTCCCGCACCAGGGGTGAGAATAGCAATCAGCCCCAGCATTTT. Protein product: CASSSRTRGENSNQPQHF.

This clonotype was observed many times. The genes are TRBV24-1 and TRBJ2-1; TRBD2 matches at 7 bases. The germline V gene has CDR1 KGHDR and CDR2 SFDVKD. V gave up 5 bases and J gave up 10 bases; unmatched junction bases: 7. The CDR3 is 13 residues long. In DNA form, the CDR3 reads TGTGCCACCAGTGCCTCCCCGCGGGAGGAGCAGTTCTTC. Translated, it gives CATSASPREEQFF.

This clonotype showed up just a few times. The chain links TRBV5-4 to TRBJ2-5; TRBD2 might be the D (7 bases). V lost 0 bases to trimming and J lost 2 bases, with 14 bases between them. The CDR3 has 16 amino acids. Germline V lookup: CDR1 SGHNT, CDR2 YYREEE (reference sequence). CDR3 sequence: CASSLGGGGPQETQYF. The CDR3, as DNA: TGTGCCAGCAGCTTGGGAGGCGGGGGCCCGCAAGAGACCCAGTACTTC.

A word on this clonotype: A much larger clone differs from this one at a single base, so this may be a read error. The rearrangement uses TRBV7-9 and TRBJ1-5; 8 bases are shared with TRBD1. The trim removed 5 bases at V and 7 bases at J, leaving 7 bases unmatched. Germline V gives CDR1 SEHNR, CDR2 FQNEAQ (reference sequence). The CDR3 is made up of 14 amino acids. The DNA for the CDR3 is TGTGCCAGCAGCGCGGGACAGGCGGGACAGCCCCAGCATTTT. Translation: CASSAGQAGQPQHF.

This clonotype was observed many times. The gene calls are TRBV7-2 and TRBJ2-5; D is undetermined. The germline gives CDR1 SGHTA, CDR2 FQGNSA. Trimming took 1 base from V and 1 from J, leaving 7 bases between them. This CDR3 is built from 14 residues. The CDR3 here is CASSLDTIQETQYF. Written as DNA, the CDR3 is TGTGCCAGCAGCTTAGATACCATCCAAGAGACCCAGTACTTC.

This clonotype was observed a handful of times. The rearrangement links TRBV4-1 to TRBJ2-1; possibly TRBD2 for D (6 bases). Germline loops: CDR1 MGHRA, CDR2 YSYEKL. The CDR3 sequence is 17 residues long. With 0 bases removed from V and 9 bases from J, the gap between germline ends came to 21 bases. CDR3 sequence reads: CASSQDPLATLSGEQFF. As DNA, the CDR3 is TGCGCCAGCAGCCAAGATCCACTAGCCACGCTTTCCGGTGAGCAGTTCTTC.

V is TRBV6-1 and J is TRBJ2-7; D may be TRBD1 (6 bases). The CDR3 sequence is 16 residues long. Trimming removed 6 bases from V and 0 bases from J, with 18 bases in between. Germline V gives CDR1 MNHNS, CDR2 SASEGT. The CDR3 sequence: CASSDTGFSSSYEQYF. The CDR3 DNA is TGTGCCAGCAGCGACACAGGGTTTTCAAGCTCCTACGAGCAGTACTTC.

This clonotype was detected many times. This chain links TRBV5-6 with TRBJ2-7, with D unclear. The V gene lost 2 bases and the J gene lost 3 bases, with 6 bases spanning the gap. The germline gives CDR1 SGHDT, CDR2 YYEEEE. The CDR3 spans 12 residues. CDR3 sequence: CASSLELYEQYF. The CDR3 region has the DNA TGTGCCAGCAGCTTAGAGCTCTACGAGCAGTACTTC.

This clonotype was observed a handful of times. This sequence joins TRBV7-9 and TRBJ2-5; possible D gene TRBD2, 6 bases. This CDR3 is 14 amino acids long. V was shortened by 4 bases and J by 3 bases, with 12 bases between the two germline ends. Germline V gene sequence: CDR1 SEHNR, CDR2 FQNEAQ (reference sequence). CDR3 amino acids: CASSSGGTKETQYF. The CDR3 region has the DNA TGTGCCAGCAGCTCCGGGGGAACAAAAGAGACCCAGTACTTC.

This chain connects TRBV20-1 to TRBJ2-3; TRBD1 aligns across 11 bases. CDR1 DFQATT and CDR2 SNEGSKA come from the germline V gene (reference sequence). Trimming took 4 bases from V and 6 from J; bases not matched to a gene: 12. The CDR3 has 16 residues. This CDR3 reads CSATPQGQGAWDTQYF. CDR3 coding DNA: TGCAGTGCTACGCCCCAAGGACAGGGGGCATGGGATACGCAGTATTTT.